The TCR beta chain described here comes from a study of blood T cell repertoires in COVID-19. About the research overall: Sources were T cells, B-cell-depleted T cells, or PBMCs; the material itself was cDNA or gDNA.

In the original analysis: Estimation of nucleated cell counts relied on the amplification of reference gene primers. Measured with immunoSEQ multiplex PCR; TCRdb has only the in-frame clones, and not every one. V and J calls and clone size come straight from that table; D and trimming were deduced from the DNA. There are 250,000 to 350,000 clones in the sample; approximately 89% occur only once, and 2.5% to 3.5% lies in the top ten. This clone was seen only a few times. The sample contains more than one DNA sequence encoding this CDR3. The ends lost 2 bases at V and 2 bases at J; junction bases unmatched: 2. Germline V lookup: CDR1 LNHDA, CDR2 SQIVND (reference sequence). CDR3 length equals 15 residues.

Sequencing was performed on PBMCs or T cells enriched from blood (not recorded which). J is TRBJ1-5 and V is TRBV19; 8 bases align to TRBD1. The receptor's source is a woman aged 50 to 60 who had been exposed to COVID-19. The CDR3 region has the DNA TGTGCCAGTAGTATAACAGGGGGTGGCAATCAGCCCCAGCATTTT. Protein sequence: CASSITGGGNQPQHF.